This TCR beta chain emerged from a study of OX40 agonist ivuxolimab in advanced cancers. Background for the entire study: Ivuxolimab, which targeted the costimulatory receptor OX40 (CD134), was an agonistic, fully human IgG2 monoclonal antibody. Of the roughly 52 dose-escalation patients, hepatocellular carcinoma was present in about 20, melanoma in roughly 15, renal cell carcinoma in 9 and head and neck cancer in 9. The monotherapy dose-escalation portion (N ≈ 52 patients) of the phase I ivuxolimab trial is reported in the paper. Peripheral TCRbeta sequencing aimed to test whether ivuxolimab altered TCR sequence diversity and caused clonal T-cell expansion. In the dose-escalation cohort, around four fifths of patients were male, and the mean age was approximately 60 years, with a range of about 23 to 90. Three dose-escalation patients achieved partial responses, one with hepatocellular carcinoma and two with cutaneous melanoma. Prior anti-PD-1, anti-PD-L1 or anti-CTLA-4 therapy was permitted, and approximately 40% of dose-escalation patients had received checkpoint inhibitors. Intravenous ivuxolimab was administered to patients every 2 weeks at six dose levels: 0.01, 0.1, 0.3, 1.5, 3 and 10 mg/kg. Summary of the overall study and its limitations: The antigen specificity of the clonally expanded peripheral T cells was not determined. After ivuxolimab, CD8+ T cells had more expanded clones than CD4+ T cells on average. Low levels of normalized T-cell clonal expansion were also seen in some patients who did not respond. Clonal expansion of both CD4+ and CD8+ blood T cells was observed from baseline to week 6 at doses 0.1 to 3.0 mg/kg. Partial responders in the 0.1-3.0 mg/kg groups had among the lowest normalized peripheral clonal expansion, especially among CD8+ T cells.

In its sample, this clone was seen once. Its cognate antigen has yet to be identified. Compared with germline, one end of the junction differs, possibly owing to a read error. Patients with autoimmune disease history or receiving systemic immunosuppression were excluded from the trial. Peripheral blood for TCR sequencing was collected from all dose cohorts at baseline, on cycle 4 day 1, and on cycle 7 day 1. The samples were drawn from a first-in-human, open-label, multicenter phase I dose-escalation trial of ivuxolimab. Adults with locally advanced or metastatic melanoma, renal cell, hepatocellular, or head and neck squamous cell carcinoma were enrolled in the trial. Before TCR sequencing, CD4+ and CD8+ T cells were separately sorted from peripheral blood. Genomic DNA was extracted from sorted cells for sequencing of the TCRbeta CDR3 region. The immunoSEQ Assay was used for sequencing of TCRbeta CDR3 regions. Entries here come from immuneACCESS through TCRdb and include only in-frame sequences with V and J called. Some clones fail to appear in such tables; in the studies checked, an unresolved V gene covers under half of the shortfall, and the cause of the remainder is unknown. In all, the sample holds roughly 34,000 clones, and roughly 85% of those were seen once. The top ten constitute approximately 2.4% of the sample.

The CDR3 sequence holds 13 residues, the cysteine and phenylalanine included. The DNA shown is the 39-base CDR3, in frame from base 1. The germline V gene encodes CDR1 SSHAT and CDR2 FNYEAQ (reference sequence). This clonotype originated in an adult with an advanced solid tumor such as melanoma, head and neck, liver or kidney cancer. Sequences were derived from CD4+ or CD8+ T cells sorted from blood, sampled in a trial of the OX40 agonist ivuxolimab. The chain employs TRBV7-7 and TRBJ2-1, with the D gene not clear enough to name. In nucleotides, the sequence is TGTGCTAGCAGCTTACTTTTATCAAAGGAGCAGTTCTTC. Its product reads: CASSLLLSKEQFF.